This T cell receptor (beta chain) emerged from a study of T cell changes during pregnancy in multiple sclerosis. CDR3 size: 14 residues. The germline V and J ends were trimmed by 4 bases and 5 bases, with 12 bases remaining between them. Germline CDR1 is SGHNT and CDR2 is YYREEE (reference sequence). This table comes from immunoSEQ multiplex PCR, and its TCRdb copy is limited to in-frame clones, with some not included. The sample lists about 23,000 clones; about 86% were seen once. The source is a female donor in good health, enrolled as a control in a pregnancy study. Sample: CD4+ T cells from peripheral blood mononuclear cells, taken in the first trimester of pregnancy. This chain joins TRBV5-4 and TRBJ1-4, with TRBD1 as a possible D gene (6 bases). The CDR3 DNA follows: TGTGCCAGCAGCACGACAGGCCTCAATGAAAAACTGTTTTTT. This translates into CASSTTGLNEKLFF. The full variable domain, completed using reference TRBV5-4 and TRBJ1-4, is ETGVTQSPTHLIKTRGQQVTLRCSSQSGHNTVSWYQQALGQGPQFIFQYYREEENGRGNFPPRFSGLQFPNYSSELNVNALELDDSALYLCASSTTGLNEKLFFGSGTQLSVL.